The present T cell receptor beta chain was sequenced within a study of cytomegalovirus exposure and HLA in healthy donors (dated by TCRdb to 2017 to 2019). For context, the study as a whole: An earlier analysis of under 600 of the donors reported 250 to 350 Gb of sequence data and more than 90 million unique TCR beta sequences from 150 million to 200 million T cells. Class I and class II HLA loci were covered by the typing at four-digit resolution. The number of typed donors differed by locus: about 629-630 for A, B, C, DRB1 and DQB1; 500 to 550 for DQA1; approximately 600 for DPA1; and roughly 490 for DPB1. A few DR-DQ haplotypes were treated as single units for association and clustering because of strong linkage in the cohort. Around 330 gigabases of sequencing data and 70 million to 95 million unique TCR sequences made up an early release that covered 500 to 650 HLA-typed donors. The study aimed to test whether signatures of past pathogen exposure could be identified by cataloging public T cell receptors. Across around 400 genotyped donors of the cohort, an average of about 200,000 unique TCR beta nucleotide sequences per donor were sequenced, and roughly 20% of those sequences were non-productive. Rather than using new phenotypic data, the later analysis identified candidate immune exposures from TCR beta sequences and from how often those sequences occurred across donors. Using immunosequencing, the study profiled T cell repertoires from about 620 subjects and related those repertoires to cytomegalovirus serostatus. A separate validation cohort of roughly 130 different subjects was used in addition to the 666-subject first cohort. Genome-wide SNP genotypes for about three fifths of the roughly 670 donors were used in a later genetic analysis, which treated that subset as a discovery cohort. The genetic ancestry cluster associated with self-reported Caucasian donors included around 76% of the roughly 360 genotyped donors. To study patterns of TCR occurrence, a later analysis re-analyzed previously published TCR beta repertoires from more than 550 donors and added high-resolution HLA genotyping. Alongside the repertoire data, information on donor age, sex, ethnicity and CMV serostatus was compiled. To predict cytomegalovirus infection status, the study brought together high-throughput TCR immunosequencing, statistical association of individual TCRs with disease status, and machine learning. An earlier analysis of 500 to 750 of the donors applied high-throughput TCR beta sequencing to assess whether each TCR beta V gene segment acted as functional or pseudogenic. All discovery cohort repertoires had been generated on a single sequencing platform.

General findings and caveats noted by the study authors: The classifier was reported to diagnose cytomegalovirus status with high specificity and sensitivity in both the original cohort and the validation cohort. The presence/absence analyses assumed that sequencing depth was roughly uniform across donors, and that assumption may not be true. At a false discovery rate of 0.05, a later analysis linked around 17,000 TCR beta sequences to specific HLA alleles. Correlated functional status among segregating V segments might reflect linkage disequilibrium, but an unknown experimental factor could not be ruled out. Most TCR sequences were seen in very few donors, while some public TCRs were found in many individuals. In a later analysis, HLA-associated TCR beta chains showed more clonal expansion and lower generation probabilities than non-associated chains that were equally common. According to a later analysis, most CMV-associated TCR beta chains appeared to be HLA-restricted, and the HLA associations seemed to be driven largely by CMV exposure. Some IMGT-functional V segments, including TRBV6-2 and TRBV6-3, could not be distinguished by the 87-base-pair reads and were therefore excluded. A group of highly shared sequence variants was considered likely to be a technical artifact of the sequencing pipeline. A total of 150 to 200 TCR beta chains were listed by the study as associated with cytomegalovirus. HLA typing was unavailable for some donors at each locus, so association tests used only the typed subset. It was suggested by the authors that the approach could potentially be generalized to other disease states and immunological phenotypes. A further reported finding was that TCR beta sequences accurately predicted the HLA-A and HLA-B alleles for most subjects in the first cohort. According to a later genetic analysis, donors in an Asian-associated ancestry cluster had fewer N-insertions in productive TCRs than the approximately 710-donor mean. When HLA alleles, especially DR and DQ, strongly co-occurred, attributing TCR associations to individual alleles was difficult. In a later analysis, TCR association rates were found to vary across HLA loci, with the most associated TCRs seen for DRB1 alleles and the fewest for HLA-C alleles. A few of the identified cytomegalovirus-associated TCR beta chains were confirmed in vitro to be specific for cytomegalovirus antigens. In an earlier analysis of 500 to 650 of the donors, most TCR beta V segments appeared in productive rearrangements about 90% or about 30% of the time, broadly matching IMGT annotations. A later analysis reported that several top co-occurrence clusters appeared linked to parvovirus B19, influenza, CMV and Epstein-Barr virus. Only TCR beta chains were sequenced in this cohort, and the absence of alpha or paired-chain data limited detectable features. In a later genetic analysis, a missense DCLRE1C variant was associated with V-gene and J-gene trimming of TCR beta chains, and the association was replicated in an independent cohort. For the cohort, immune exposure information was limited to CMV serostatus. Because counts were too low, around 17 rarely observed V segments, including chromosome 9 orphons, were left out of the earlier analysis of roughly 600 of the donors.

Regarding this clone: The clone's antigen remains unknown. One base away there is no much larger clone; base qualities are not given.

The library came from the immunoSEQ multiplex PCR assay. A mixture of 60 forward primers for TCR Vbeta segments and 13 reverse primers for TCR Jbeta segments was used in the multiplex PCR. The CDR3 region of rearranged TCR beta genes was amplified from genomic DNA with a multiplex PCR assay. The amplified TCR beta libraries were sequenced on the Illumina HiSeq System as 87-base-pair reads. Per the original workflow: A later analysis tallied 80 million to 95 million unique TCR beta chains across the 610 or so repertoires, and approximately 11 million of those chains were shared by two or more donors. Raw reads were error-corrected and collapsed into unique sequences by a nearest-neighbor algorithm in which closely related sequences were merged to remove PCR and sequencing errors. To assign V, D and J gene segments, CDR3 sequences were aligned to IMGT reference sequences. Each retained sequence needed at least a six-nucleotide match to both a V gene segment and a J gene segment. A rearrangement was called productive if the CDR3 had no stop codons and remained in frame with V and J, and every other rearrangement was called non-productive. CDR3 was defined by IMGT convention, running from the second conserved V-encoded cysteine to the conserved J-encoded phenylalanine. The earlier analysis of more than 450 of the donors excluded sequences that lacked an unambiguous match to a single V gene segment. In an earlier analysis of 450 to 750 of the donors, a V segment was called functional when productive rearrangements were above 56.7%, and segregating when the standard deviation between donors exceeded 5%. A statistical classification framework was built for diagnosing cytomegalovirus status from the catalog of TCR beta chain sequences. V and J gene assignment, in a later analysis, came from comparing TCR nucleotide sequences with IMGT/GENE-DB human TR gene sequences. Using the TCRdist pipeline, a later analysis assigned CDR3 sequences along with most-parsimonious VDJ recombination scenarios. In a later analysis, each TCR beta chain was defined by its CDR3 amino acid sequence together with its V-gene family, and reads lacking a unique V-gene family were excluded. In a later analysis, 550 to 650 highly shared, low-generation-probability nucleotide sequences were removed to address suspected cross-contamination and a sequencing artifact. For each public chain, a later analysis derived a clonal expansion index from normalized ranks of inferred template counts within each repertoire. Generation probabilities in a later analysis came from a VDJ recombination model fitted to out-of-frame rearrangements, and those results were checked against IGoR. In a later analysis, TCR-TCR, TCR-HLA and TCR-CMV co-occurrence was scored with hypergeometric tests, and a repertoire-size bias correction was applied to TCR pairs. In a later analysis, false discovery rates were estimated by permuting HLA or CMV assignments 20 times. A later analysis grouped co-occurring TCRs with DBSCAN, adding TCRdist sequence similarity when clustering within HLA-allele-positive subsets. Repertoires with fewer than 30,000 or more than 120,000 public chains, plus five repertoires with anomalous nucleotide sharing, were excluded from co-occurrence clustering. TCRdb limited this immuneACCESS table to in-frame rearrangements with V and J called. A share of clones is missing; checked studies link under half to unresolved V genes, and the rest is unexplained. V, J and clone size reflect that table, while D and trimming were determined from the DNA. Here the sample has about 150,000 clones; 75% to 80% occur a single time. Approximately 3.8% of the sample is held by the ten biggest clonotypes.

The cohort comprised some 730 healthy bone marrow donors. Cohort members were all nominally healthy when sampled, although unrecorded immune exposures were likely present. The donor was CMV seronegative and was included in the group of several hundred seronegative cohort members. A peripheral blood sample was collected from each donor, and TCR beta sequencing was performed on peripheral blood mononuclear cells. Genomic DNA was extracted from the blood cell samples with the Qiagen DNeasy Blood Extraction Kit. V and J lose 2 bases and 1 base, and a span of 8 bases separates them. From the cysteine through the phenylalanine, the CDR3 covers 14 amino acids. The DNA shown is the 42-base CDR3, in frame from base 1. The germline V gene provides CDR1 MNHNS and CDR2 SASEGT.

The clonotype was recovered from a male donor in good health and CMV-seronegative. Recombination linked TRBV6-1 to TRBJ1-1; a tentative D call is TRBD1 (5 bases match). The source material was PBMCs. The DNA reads TGTGCCAGCAGTGAATACGGGGGGAACACTGAAGCTTTCTTT. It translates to CASSEYGGNTEAFF.